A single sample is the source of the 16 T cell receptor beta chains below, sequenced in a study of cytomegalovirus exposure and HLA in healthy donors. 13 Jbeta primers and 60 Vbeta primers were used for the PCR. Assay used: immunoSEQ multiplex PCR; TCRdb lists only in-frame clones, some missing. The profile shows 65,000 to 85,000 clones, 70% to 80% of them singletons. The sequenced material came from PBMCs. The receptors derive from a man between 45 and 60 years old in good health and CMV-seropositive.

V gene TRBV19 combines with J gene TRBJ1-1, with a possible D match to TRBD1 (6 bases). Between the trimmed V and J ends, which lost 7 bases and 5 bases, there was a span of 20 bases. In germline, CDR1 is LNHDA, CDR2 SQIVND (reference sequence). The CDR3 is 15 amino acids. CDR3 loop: CASIAGDAGETEAFF. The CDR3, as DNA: TGTGCCAGTATCGCAGGGGACGCGGGGGAGACTGAAGCTTTCTTT.

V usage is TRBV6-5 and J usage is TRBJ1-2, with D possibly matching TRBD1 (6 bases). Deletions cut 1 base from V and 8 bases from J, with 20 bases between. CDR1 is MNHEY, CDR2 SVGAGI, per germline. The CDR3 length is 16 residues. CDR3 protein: CASSYLSFQGKFGYTF. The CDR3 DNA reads TGTGCCAGCAGTTACTTAAGCTTCCAGGGGAAATTCGGCTACACCTTC.

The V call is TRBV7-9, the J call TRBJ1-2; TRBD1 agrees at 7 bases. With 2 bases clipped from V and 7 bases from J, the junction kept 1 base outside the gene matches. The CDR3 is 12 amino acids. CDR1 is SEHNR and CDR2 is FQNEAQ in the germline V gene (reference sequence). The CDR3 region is CASSLRDSGYTF. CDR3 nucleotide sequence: TGTGCCAGCAGCTTAAGGGACAGTGGCTACACCTTC.

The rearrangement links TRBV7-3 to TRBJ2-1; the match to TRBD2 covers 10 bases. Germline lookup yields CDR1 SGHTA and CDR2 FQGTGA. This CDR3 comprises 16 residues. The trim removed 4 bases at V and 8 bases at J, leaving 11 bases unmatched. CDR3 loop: CASSSRSLAGVDEQFF. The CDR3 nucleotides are TGTGCCAGCAGCTCTAGGTCGCTAGCGGGAGTCGATGAGCAGTTCTTC. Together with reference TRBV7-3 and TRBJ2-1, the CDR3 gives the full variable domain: GAGVSQTPSNKVTEKGKYVELRCDPISGHTALYWYRQSLGQGPEFLIYFQGTGAADDSGLPNDRFFAVRPEGSVSTLKIQRTERGDSAVYLCASSSRSLAGVDEQFFGPGTRLTVL.

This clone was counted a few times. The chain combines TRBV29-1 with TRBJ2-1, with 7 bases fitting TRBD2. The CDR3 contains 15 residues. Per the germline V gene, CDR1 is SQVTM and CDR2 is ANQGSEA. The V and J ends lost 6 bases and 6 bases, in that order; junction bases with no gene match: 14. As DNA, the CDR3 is TGCAGCGTCCTATGGAGAGCGGGAACCTCCAATGAGCAGTTCTTC. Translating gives CSVLWRAGTSNEQFF.

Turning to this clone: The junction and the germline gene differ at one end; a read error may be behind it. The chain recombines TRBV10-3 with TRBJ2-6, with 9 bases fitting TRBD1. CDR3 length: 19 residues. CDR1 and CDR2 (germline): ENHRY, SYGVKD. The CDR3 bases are TGTGCCATCAAAACAGGGGAGGGACAGGGAAGCTCTGGGGCCAACGGCCTGACTTTC. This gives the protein CAIKTGEGQGSSGANGLTF.

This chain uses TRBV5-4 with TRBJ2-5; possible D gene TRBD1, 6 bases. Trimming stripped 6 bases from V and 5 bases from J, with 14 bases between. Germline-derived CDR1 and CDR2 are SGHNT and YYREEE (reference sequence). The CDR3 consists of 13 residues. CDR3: CASKAGVVETQYF. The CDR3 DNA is TGTGCCAGCAAAGCAGGGGTAGTGGAGACCCAGTACTTC.

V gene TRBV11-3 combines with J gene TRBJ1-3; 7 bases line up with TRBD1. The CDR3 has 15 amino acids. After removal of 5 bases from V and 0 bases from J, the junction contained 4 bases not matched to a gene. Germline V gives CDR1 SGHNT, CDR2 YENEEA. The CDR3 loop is CASSRRDSSGNTIYF. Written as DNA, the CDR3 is TGTGCCAGCAGCCGACGGGACAGCTCTGGAAACACCATATATTTT. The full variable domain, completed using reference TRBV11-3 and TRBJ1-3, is EAGVVQSPRYKIIEKKQPVAFWCNPISGHNTLYWYLQNLGQGPELLIRYENEEAVDDSQLPKDRFSAERLKGVDSTLKIQPAELGDSAVYLCASSRRDSSGNTIYFGEGSWLTVV.

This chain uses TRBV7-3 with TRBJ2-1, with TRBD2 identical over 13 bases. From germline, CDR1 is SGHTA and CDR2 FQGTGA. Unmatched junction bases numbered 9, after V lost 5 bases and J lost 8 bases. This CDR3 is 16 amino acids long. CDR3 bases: TGTGCCAGCAGCACCGGACTAGCGGGGGCAGGGCATGAGCAGTTCTTC. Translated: CASSTGLAGAGHEQFF.

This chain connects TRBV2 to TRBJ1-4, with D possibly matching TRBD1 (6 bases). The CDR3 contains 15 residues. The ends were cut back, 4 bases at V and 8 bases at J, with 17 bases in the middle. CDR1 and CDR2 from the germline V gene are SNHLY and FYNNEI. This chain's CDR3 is CASSGSGTYNEKLFF. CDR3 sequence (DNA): TGTGCCAGCAGTGGATCCGGGACATATAACGAAAAACTGTTTTTT.

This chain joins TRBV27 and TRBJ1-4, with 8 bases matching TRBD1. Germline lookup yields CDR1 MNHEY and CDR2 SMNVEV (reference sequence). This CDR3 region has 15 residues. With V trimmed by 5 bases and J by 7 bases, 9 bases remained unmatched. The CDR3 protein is CASSRGQGVGEKLFF. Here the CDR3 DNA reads TGTGCCAGCAGTCGAGGACAGGGTGTGGGTGAAAAACTGTTTTTT.

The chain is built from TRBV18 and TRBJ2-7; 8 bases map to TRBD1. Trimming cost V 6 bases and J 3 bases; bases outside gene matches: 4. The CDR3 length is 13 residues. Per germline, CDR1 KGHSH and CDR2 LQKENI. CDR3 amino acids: CASSFGQGYEQYF. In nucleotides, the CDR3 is TGTGCCAGCTCCTTCGGACAGGGCTACGAGCAGTACTTC. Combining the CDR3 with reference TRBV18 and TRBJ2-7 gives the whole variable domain NAGVMQNPRHLVRRRGQEARLRCSPMKGHSHVYWYRQLPEEGLKFMVYLQKENIIDESGMPKERFSAEFPKEGPSILRIQQVVRGDSAAYFCASSFGQGYEQYFGPGTRLTVT.

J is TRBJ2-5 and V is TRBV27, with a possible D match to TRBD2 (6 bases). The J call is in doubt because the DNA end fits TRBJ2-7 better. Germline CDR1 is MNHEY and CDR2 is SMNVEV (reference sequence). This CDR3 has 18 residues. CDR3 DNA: TGTGCCAGCAGTTTATCTAGGACAAGCGGGTTAAGCTCCTACGAGCAGTACTTC. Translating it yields CASSLSRTSGLSSYEQYF.

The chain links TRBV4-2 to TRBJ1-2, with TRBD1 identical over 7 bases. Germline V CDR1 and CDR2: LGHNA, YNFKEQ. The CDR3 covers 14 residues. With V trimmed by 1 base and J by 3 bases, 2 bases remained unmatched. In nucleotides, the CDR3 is TGTGCCAGCAGCCAAGGGACAGGAGACTATGGCTACACCTTC. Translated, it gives CASSQGTGDYGYTF.

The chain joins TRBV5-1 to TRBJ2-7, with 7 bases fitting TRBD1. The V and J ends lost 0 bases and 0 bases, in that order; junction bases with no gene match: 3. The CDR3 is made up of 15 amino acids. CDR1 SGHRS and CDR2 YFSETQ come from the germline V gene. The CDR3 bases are TGCGCCAGCAGCTTGGACGGGACAGCCTCCTACGAGCAGTACTTC. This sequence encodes CASSLDGTASYEQYF.

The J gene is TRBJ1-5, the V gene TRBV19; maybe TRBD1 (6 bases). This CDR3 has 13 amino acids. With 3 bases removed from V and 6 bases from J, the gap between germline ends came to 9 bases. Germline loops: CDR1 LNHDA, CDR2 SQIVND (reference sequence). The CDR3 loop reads CASSIPGAQPQHF. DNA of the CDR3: TGTGCCAGTAGTATCCCAGGGGCTCAGCCCCAGCATTTT.